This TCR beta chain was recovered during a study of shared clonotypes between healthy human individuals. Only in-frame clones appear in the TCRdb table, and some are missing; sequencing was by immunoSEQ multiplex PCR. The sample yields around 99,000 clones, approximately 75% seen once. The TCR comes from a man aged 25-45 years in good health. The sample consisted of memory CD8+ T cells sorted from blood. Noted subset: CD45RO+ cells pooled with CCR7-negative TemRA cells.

The CDR3 reads CASSPRLAGPNTGELFF. CDR3 DNA sequence: TGCGCCAGCAGCCCAAGACTAGCGGGGCCGAACACCGGGGAGCTGTTTTTT. The chain is built from TRBV5-1 and TRBJ2-2; 11 bases are shared with TRBD2. V dropped 4 bases and J dropped 0; count of bases not matched to a gene: 5. The CDR3 covers 17 residues. The germline V gene encodes CDR1 SGHRS and CDR2 YFSETQ.